These T cell receptor beta chains were read from a single sample in a study of T cells in localized non-small cell lung cancer. Here immunoSEQ multiplex PCR was the method, and the copy in TCRdb shows in-frame clones only, minus some. The sample comprises about 2,500 clones, 20% to 25% of which are singletons, and approximately 11% rests with the top ten. The input for sequencing was normal lung tissue next to the tumor, taken before any cancer treatment. These receptors were obtained from a woman aged 35 to 70 with stage I lung adenocarcinoma. The CDR3 runs from the conserved cysteine through the conserved F or W.

CDR3aa: CASSPPFGREKSTGELFF
v_gene: TRBV11-3
len: 18

CDR3aa: CASSLDMTVSEQFF
v_gene: TRBV5-1
len: 14

CDR3aa: CASSYRGQGTYGYTF
v_gene: TRBV6-8
len: 15

CDR3aa: CASSFPHPNTEAFF
v_gene: TRBV28
len: 14

CDR3aa: CASSIDAGILRQHF
v_gene: TRBV19
len: 14

CDR3aa: CASSPRNTGQPQHF
v_gene: TRBV11-3
len: 14

CDR3aa: CASSVVTGANVLTF
v_gene: TRBV9
len: 14

CDR3aa: CASSHRDSGRSSSYEQYF
v_gene: TRBV14
len: 18

CDR3aa: CASSLVLGRGGAEQYF
v_gene: TRBV11-3
len: 16

CDR3aa: CASTPAGTNEKLFF
v_gene: TRBV5-1
len: 14

CDR3aa: CASHSRDWGLHEQFF
v_gene: TRBV19
len: 15

CDR3aa: CASSITGGITEAFF
v_gene: TRBV19
len: 14

CDR3aa: CASSLGSGSGELFF
v_gene: TRBV11-3
len: 14